This TCR beta chain was obtained from a study of shared clonotypes between healthy human individuals. Points from the study as a whole: In contrast to clonotypes shared by all four donors, non-shared clonotypes had lower generation probabilities. Sampling used blood alone; tissue repertoires probably differ. The study found roughly 5% of naive CD4 clonotypes shared across a few donors.

The CDR3 is 13 residues long. CDR1 and CDR2 (germline): SGHTA, FQGNSA. V lost 7 bases to trimming and J lost 12 bases; unmatched junction nucleotides: 9. Replicate PCRs for sorted subsets used around 190 ng DNA; this equaled tens of thousands of T cell genomes. Repertoires were generated with immunoSEQ multiplex PCR, while TCRdb's copy carries only in-frame clones and drops some. The table lists approximately 940,000 clones, less than 85% of them singletons. This clone was picked up a small number of times. Its specificity is unknown. The chain combines TRBV7-2 with TRBJ2-7; TRBD2 matches 13 bases. This clonotype originated in a man aged 18 to 30 in good health. Sequenced input: memory CD4+ T cells sorted from blood. Subset specified: CD45RA-negative fraction. The CDR3 sequence is CASNGLAGAPLYF. CDR3 DNA: TGTGCCAGCAACGGACTAGCGGGGGCCCCGTTGTACTTC.